This TCR beta chain was identified in a study of T-cell memory formation after mild COVID-19 (dated by TCRdb to the early 2020s). Study-wide context: TCR sequence clusters from the two donors were found to be largely donor specific. In two donors, T-cell clones that expanded and contracted after mild COVID-19 were followed by sequencing TCRalpha and TCRbeta repertoires longitudinally. The cohort was made up of two young adult volunteers, one female and one male, who were previously healthy. On the study overall, not on this receptor specifically: The study included only a couple of mild cases, and larger cohorts that include severe cases with pre-infection samples were judged to be necessary. From day 15 to 85, contracting clones showed balanced CD4/CD8 phenotypes, whereas a second wave of clones that expanded from day 15 to 37 leaned towards CD4+. The second-wave clones that peaked on day 37 were not confirmed to be SARS-CoV-2 specific. Some responding clones were found in pre-infection memory, which suggests that pre-existing cross-reactive memory T cells took part in the SARS-CoV-2 response. Contracting CD4+ clones appeared mostly in the CM and EM memory subsets, whereas CD8+ clones were enriched in EMRA.

With respect to this clonotype: The antigen it recognizes is unknown. Base qualities are not provided; no much larger clone lies one nucleotide away.

This sample was sequenced with an Illumina NovaSeq 6000. Using 5'RACE with constant-segment primers, TCRalpha and TCRbeta cDNA libraries were constructed, with sample barcodes and unique molecular identifiers added in the process. Trizol reagent was used to extract RNA from every sample. Libraries were amplified in two PCR steps, with a second sample barcode and Illumina TruSeq adapters added in the second step. Sequencing of libraries was performed on an Illumina NovaSeq with 2 x 150 bp paired-end reads. Per the source publication's procedure: The reads were demultiplexed and collapsed into UMI-guided consensus sequences using migec v1.2.7. Using mixcr v2.1.11, the UMI consensuses were aligned to TRA and TRB V and J templates and assembled into clonotypes. A clonotype was counted as expanded or contracted only if both edgeR and NoisET called the change significant, with noise models trained on biological replicates. For edgeR calls, the cutoffs were a false discovery rate-adjusted p below 0.01 and a log2 fold-change threshold of 1. As an exploratory analysis of dynamics, max-normalized trajectories of the 1000 most abundant clonotypes were examined with PCA combined with hierarchical clustering. The CD4 or CD8 phenotype of responding clones was assigned using the separately sequenced CD4+ and CD8+ repertoires. The public reads were reprocessed in TCRdb via fastp at Q25 and MiXCR, keeping in-frame beta chains. Rows matching on CDR3 protein sequence are summarized as one entry with the most common DNA and genes. These V and J calls rely on TCRdb rather than the paper's analysis. The sample includes fewer than 500,000 distinct CDR3 sequences, with roughly 25% observed a single time. The ten most abundant clones make up around 12% of the sample.

In the germline V gene, CDR1 corresponds to SGHDT and CDR2 to YYEEEE. Trimming removed 1 base from V and 6 bases from J; the gene matches leave 4 bases unexplained. Its CDR3 holds 14 amino acids, cysteine through phenylalanine. The kept DNA is CDR3 alone, 42 bases in frame from the first base. Ficoll-Paque density gradient centrifugation was used to isolate PBMCs. The material sequenced was PBMCs or a T cell subset sorted from them (not recorded which). The sequence was collected from an adult woman who had mild COVID-19 (a few samples of this study predate the infection). The sample titles of this study are shuffled in the database, so cell type and time point are left out; the donor was told from shared clones. This chain is built from TRBV5-6 and TRBJ1-2, and 9 bases in between align with TRBD1. The CDR3 has the sequence CASSLWDREDGYTF. DNA sequence: TGTGCCAGCAGCTTGTGGGACAGGGAAGATGGCTACACCTTC.